Listed below are T cell receptor beta chains from one sample, sequenced in a study of T cells in localized non-small cell lung cancer. Clones were read by immunoSEQ multiplex PCR, and TCRdb kept only the in-frame ones, dropping some. The sample has over 70,000 clones; about nine tenths are singletons. The sample here was PBMCs, taken before any cancer treatment. The receptors were sampled from a woman aged 35 to 70 with stage II squamous cell lung carcinoma. Both conserved end residues are part of each CDR3. D genes are given only for firm matches. The size entry is marked missing in some rows and otherwise reads once, few, many or a size class.

V gene: TRBV19; J gene: TRBJ1-3; D gene: .; clone size: once; CDR3 protein: CASSPSRGNTIYF; CDR3 DNA: TGTGCCAGTAGTCCGTCCCGGGGAAACACCATATATTTT
V gene: TRBV4-1; J gene: TRBJ2-5; D gene: .; clone size: .; CDR3 protein: CASSYQGPRQETQYF; CDR3 DNA: TGCGCCAGCAGCTATCAAGGTCCGAGGCAAGAGACCCAGTACTTC
V gene: TRBV6-1; J gene: TRBJ1-5; D gene: .; clone size: .; CDR3 protein: CASSEARLLRGNQPQHF; CDR3 DNA: TGTGCCAGCAGTGAAGCTCGGCTTCTCAGGGGCAATCAGCCCCAGCATTTT
V gene: TRBV6-6; J gene: TRBJ2-2; D gene: .; clone size: .; CDR3 protein: CASSLTGYTGELFF; CDR3 DNA: TGTGCCAGCAGTCTCACAGGGTACACCGGGGAGCTGTTTTTT
V gene: TRBV28; J gene: TRBJ2-7; D gene: TRBD2; clone size: .; CDR3 protein: CASSLAGGPPDEQYF; CDR3 DNA: TGTGCCAGCAGTTTAGCGGGGGGGCCCCCCGACGAGCAGTACTTC
V gene: TRBV5-1; J gene: TRBJ2-7; D gene: .; clone size: .; CDR3 protein: CASSSQGPSYEQYF; CDR3 DNA: TGCGCCAGCAGCTCTCAGGGGCCCTCCTACGAGCAGTACTTC
V gene: TRBV18; J gene: TRBJ2-7; D gene: .; clone size: .; CDR3 protein: CASSPIPDSRYEQYF; CDR3 DNA: TGTGCCAGCTCACCCATACCGGACAGTCGCTACGAGCAGTACTTC
V gene: TRBV7-9; J gene: TRBJ1-2; D gene: .; clone size: .; CDR3 protein: CASSPTVFYGYTF; CDR3 DNA: TGTGCCAGCAGCCCGACAGTTTTCTATGGCTACACCTTC
V gene: TRBV6-1; J gene: TRBJ1-3; D gene: TRBD1; clone size: .; CDR3 protein: CASSEGQGYSSGNTIYF; CDR3 DNA: TGTGCCAGCAGTGAAGGACAGGGCTACTCCTCTGGAAACACCATATATTTT
V gene: TRBV28; J gene: TRBJ2-7; D gene: .; clone size: .; CDR3 protein: CASSPQGFPYEQYF; CDR3 DNA: TGTGCCAGCAGTCCCCAGGGGTTCCCCTACGAGCAGTACTTC
V gene: TRBV29-1; J gene: TRBJ2-1; D gene: .; clone size: .; CDR3 protein: CSVVFRSSYNEQFF; CDR3 DNA: TGCAGCGTTGTTTTCAGGAGCTCCTACAATGAGCAGTTCTTC
V gene: TRBV6-6; J gene: TRBJ2-3; D gene: .; clone size: .; CDR3 protein: CASTLALNTDTQYF; CDR3 DNA: TGTGCCAGCACTTTAGCTCTGAACACAGATACGCAGTATTTT
V gene: TRBV28; J gene: TRBJ1-6; D gene: .; clone size: .; CDR3 protein: CASSLGRYPPLHF; CDR3 DNA: TGTGCCAGCAGTTTAGGCCGGTATCCACCCCTCCACTTT
V gene: TRBV4-1; J gene: TRBJ1-5; D gene: .; clone size: .; CDR3 protein: CASSQVPSSPKNQPQHF; CDR3 DNA: TGCGCCAGCAGCCAAGTTCCATCCTCCCCGAAAAATCAGCCCCAGCATTTT
V gene: TRBV7-9; J gene: TRBJ1-2; D gene: .; clone size: .; CDR3 protein: CASSADGRYYYGYTF; CDR3 DNA: TGTGCCAGCAGCGCCGACGGCCGCTACTACTATGGCTACACCTTC
V gene: TRBV19; J gene: TRBJ1-5; D gene: .; clone size: .; CDR3 protein: CASNRLSNQPQHF; CDR3 DNA: TGTGCCTCCAACCGTCTCAGCAATCAGCCCCAGCATTTT
V gene: TRBV6-1; J gene: TRBJ1-2; D gene: .; clone size: .; CDR3 protein: CASSDPLPAGYTF; CDR3 DNA: TGTGCCAGCAGTGATCCCCTCCCGGCCGGCTACACCTTC
V gene: TRBV2; J gene: TRBJ1-2; D gene: TRBD1; clone size: .; CDR3 protein: CATRTGGNYGYTF; CDR3 DNA: TGTGCCACCAGGACAGGGGGCAACTATGGCTACACCTTC
V gene: TRBV19; J gene: TRBJ1-3; D gene: .; clone size: .; CDR3 protein: CASSPGPSSGNTIYF; CDR3 DNA: TGTGCCAGTAGTCCCGGGCCTTCCTCTGGAAACACCATATATTTT
V gene: TRBV15; J gene: TRBJ2-7; D gene: .; clone size: .; CDR3 protein: CATSRVGRGSEQYF; CDR3 DNA: TGTGCCACCAGCAGAGTGGGCAGAGGAAGCGAGCAGTACTTC
V gene: TRBV14; J gene: TRBJ1-1; D gene: TRBD1; clone size: .; CDR3 protein: CASSPGTGTLNTEAFF; CDR3 DNA: TGTGCCAGCAGCCCCGGGACAGGGACATTGAACACTGAAGCTTTCTTT
V gene: TRBV7-9; J gene: TRBJ2-1; D gene: TRBD2; clone size: .; CDR3 protein: CASSQRLAGEPSSYNEQFF; CDR3 DNA: TGTGCCAGCAGCCAACGACTAGCGGGAGAACCCAGCTCCTACAATGAGCAGTTCTTC
V gene: TRBV4-1; J gene: TRBJ1-4; D gene: .; clone size: .; CDR3 protein: CASSQEQGPPREKLFF; CDR3 DNA: TGCGCCAGCAGCCAAGAACAGGGCCCGCCTCGTGAAAAACTGTTTTTT
V gene: TRBV6-1; J gene: TRBJ1-2; D gene: .; clone size: .; CDR3 protein: CASSDTGLVDFGYTF; CDR3 DNA: TGTGCCAGCAGTGATACTGGACTAGTCGACTTTGGCTACACCTTC
V gene: TRBV5-1; J gene: TRBJ2-1; D gene: TRBD1; clone size: .; CDR3 protein: CASSLYRGNEQFF; CDR3 DNA: TGCGCCAGCAGCTTGTACAGGGGCAATGAGCAGTTCTTC
V gene: TRBV5-4; J gene: TRBJ2-3; D gene: TRBD1; clone size: .; CDR3 protein: CASSRPGQGGGDTQYF; CDR3 DNA: TGTGCCAGCAGCAGACCGGGACAGGGAGGGGGTGATACGCAGTATTTT
V gene: TRBV5-8; J gene: TRBJ1-1; D gene: .; clone size: once; CDR3 protein: CASSLARNTEAFF; CDR3 DNA: TGTGCCAGCAGCTTGGCCCGCAACACTGAAGCTTTCTTT
V gene: TRBV20-1; J gene: TRBJ1-1; D gene: .; clone size: few; CDR3 protein: CSASRTEAFF; CDR3 DNA: TGCAGTGCTAGTCGCACTGAAGCTTTCTTT
V gene: TRBV7-6; J gene: TRBJ2-7; D gene: .; clone size: .; CDR3 protein: CASSLKGTSGEQYF; CDR3 DNA: TGTGCCAGCAGCTTAAAGGGAACCAGCGGGGAGCAGTACTTC
V gene: TRBV7-8; J gene: TRBJ2-1; D gene: TRBD2; clone size: .; CDR3 protein: CASSLDGGRGRGEQFF; CDR3 DNA: TGTGCCAGCAGCTTAGATGGCGGGAGGGGGAGGGGTGAGCAGTTCTTC
V gene: TRBV4-1; J gene: TRBJ1-3; D gene: .; clone size: .; CDR3 protein: CASSQLLGNTIYF; CDR3 DNA: TGCGCCAGCAGCCAACTACTAGGAAACACCATATATTTT
V gene: TRBV9; J gene: TRBJ2-3; D gene: .; clone size: .; CDR3 protein: CASSVGGGARDTQYF; CDR3 DNA: TGTGCCAGCAGCGTAGGCGGAGGGGCGAGAGATACGCAGTATTTT
V gene: TRBV19; J gene: TRBJ2-5; D gene: TRBD1; clone size: .; CDR3 protein: CASSPDRGRRETQYF; CDR3 DNA: TGTGCCAGTAGCCCCGACAGGGGGCGGCGTGAGACCCAGTACTTC
V gene: TRBV6-5; J gene: TRBJ1-1; D gene: TRBD1; clone size: .; CDR3 protein: CASNLGQGVGTEAFF; CDR3 DNA: TGTGCCAGCAATTTGGGACAGGGGGTTGGGACTGAAGCTTTCTTT
V gene: TRBV5-8; J gene: TRBJ1-5; D gene: .; clone size: .; CDR3 protein: CASRPVGGGNQPQHF; CDR3 DNA: TGTGCCAGCAGGCCAGTCGGGGGGGGCAATCAGCCCCAGCATTTT
V gene: TRBV19; J gene: TRBJ1-2; D gene: .; clone size: .; CDR3 protein: CASRRGAGYTF; CDR3 DNA: TGTGCCAGTAGAAGGGGGGCTGGCTACACCTTC
V gene: TRBV7-9; J gene: TRBJ1-2; D gene: .; clone size: .; CDR3 protein: CASSLNGGTGYTF; CDR3 DNA: TGTGCCAGCAGCTTAAACGGCGGGACTGGCTACACCTTC
V gene: TRBV7-2; J gene: TRBJ1-1; D gene: .; clone size: .; CDR3 protein: CASTHRRATEAFF; CDR3 DNA: TGTGCCAGCACCCATCGCAGGGCCACTGAAGCTTTCTTT
V gene: TRBV10-2; J gene: TRBJ1-1; D gene: .; clone size: .; CDR3 protein: CASSDRGNTEAFF; CDR3 DNA: TGCGCCAGCAGTGACCGAGGGAACACTGAAGCTTTCTTT
V gene: TRBV5-1; J gene: TRBJ2-6; D gene: .; clone size: .; CDR3 protein: CASSLGDSGANVLTF; CDR3 DNA: TGCGCCAGCAGCTTGGGAGACTCTGGGGCCAACGTCCTGACTTTC
V gene: TRBV2; J gene: TRBJ2-5; D gene: .; clone size: .; CDR3 protein: CASRLGGRETQYF; CDR3 DNA: TGTGCCAGCAGACTAGGGGGGCGAGAGACCCAGTACTTC
V gene: TRBV10-2; J gene: TRBJ2-3; D gene: TRBD2; clone size: .; CDR3 protein: CATNMGGRNTDTQYF; CDR3 DNA: TGCGCCACCAACATGGGCGGGAGAAACACAGATACGCAGTATTTT
V gene: TRBV20-1; J gene: TRBJ2-1; D gene: .; clone size: .; CDR3 protein: CSLYSYNEQFF; CDR3 DNA: TGCAGCCTTTACTCCTACAATGAGCAGTTCTTC